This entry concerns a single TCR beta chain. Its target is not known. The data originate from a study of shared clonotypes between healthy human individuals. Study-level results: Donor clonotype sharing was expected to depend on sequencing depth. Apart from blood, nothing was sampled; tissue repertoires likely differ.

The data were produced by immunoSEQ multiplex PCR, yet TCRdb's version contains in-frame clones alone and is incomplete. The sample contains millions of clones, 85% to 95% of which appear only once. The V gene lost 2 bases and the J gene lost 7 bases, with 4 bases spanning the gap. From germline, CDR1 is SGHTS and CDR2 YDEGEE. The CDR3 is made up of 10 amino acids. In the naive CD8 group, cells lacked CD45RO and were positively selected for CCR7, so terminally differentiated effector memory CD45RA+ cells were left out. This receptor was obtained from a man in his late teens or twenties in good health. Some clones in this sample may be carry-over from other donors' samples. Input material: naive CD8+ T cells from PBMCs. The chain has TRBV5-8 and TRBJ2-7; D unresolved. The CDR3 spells CASSFREQYF. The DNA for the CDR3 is TGTGCCAGCAGCTTTCGGGAGCAGTACTTC. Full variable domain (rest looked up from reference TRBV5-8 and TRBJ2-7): EAGVTQSPTHLIKTRGQQATLRCSPISGHTSVYWYQQALGLGLQFLLWYDEGEERNRGNFPPRFSGRQFPNYSSELNVNALELEDSALYLCASSFREQYFGPGTRLTVT.